This T cell receptor beta chain was profiled in a study of T cell responses to AZD1222 COVID-19 vaccine. Study-level points and caveats: Reports say nearly half of spike-specific TCRs go after unmutated variant regions. Spike-specific TCR repertoires showed rising breadth and depth after two AZD1222 doses. Among AZD1222 vaccinees, only six or seven were seropositive at baseline. CD4 TCRs associated with vaccination spanned spike, dominating at 160-218 and 743-854.

This CDR3 has 14 amino acids. The germline V and J ends were trimmed by 4 bases and 7 bases, with 11 bases remaining between them. The germline V gene has CDR1 LNHDA and CDR2 SQIVND (reference sequence). Remarks on this clone: The antigen is unknown.

Using immunoSEQ multiplex PCR, the repertoire was profiled, and TCRdb retains in-frame clones only, with some absent. The table has about 120,000 clones, around 92% seen once. This sample comprised peripheral blood, obtained on day 0 of AZD1222 vaccination. The gene calls are TRBV19 and TRBJ1-6; possible D gene TRBD1, 6 bases. The clonotype was recovered from an adult in good health. This CDR3 is CASSTGQENSPLHF. The CDR3 coding sequence is TGTGCCAGTAGTACGGGACAAGAGAATTCACCCCTCCACTTT.